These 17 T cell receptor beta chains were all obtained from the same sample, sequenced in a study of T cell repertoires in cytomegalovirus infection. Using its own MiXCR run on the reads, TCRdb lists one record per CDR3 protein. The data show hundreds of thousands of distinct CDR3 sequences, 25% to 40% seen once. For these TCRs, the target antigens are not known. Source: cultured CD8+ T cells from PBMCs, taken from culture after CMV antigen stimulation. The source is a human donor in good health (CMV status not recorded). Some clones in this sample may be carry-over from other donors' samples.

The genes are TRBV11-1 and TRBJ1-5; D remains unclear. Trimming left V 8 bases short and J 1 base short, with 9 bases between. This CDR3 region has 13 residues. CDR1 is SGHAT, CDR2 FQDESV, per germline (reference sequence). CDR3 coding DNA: TGTGCCAGCGCAAAGGGCAGCAATCAGCCCCAGCATTTT. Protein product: CASAKGSNQPQHF.

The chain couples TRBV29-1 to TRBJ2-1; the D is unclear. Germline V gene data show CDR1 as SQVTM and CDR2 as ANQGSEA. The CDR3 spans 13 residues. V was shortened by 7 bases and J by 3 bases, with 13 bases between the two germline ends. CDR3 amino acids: CSASDGYYNEQFF. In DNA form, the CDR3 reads TGCAGCGCCTCCGACGGATACTACAATGAGCAGTTCTTC.

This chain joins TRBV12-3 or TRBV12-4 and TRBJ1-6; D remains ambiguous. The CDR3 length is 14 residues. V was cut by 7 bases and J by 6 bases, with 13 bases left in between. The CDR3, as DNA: TGTGCCAGCAACTCGATCGGACCTAATTCACCCCTCCACTTT. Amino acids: CASNSIGPNSPLHF.

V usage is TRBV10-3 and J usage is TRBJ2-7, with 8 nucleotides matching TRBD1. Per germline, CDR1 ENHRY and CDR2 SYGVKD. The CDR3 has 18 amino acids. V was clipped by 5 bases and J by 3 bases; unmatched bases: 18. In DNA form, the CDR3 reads TGTGCCATCAGTACATTGCTACAGGGGGATCGACCCATCTACGAGCAGTACGTC. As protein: CAISTLLQGDRPIYEQYV.

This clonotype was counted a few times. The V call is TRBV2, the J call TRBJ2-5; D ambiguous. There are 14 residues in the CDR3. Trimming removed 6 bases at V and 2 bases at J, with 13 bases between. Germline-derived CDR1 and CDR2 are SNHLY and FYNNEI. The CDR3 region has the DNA TGTGCCAGCAGCCCAGCCGTGAAGCAAGAGACCCAGTACTTC. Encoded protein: CASSPAVKQETQYF.

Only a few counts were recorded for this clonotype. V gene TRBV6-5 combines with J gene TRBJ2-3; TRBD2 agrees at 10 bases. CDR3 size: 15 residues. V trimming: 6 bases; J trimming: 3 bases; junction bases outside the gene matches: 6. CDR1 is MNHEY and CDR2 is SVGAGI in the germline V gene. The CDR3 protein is CASSNIAGGTDTQYF. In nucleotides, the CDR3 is TGTGCCAGCAGCAACATAGCGGGGGGTACAGATACGCAGTATTTT.

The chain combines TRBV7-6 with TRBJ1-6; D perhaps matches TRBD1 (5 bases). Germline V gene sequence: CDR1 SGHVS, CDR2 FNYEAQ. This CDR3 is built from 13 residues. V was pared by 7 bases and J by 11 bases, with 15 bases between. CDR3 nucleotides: TGTGCCAGCACCTCAGGGACTTTCGCACCCCTCCACTTT. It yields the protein CASTSGTFAPLHF.

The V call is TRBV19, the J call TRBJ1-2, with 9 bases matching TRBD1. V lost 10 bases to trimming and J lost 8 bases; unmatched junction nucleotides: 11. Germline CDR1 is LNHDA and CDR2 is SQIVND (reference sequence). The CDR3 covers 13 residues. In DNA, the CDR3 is TGTGCCACCCCGGGACAGGGAACGTCGGGCTACACCTTC. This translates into CATPGQGTSGYTF.

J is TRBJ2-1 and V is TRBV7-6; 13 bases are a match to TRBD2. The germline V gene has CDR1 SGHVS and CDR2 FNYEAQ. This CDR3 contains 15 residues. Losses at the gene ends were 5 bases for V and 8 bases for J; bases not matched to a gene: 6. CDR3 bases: TGTGCCAGCAGCGCCGGACTAGCGGGGGTGGATGAGCAGTTCTTC. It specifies CASSAGLAGVDEQFF.

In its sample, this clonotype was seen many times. The CDR3 bases are TGTGCCAGCAGCTTAGGGACACGGACTGAAGCTTTCTTT. Protein sequence: CASSLGTRTEAFF. This rearrangement joins TRBV7-3 to TRBJ1-1; D may be TRBD1 (6 bases). The CDR3 loop spans 13 amino acids. Germline V lookup: CDR1 SGHTA, CDR2 FQGTGA. V lost 2 bases to trimming and J lost 5 bases, with 9 bases between them.

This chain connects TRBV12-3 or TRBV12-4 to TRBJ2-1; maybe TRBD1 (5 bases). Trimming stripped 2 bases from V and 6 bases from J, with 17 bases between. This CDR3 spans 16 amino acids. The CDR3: CASSLPQGQRRNEQFF. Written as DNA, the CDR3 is TGTGCCAGCAGTTTACCCCAGGGTCAGAGGCGCAATGAGCAGTTCTTC.

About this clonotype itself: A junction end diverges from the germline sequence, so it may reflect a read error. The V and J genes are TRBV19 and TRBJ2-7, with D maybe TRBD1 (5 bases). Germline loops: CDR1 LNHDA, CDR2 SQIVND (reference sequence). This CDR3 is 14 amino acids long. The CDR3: CASRIGASAYEQYF. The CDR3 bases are TGTGCCAGTAGGATAGGGGCGTCCGCCTACGAGCAGTACTTC.

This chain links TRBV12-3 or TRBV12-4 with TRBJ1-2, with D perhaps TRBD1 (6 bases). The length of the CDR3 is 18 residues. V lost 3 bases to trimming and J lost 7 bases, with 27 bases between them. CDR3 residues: CASSFIGGGLLSDGGYTF. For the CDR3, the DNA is TGTGCCAGCAGTTTCATAGGCGGGGGGCTCTTGTCAGACGGTGGCTACACCTTC.

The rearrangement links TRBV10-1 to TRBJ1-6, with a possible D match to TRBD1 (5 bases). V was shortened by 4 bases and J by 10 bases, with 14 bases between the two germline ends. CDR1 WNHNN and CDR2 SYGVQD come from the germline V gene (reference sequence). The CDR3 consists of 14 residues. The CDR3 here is CASSGKGADSPLHF. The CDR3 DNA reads TGCGCCAGCAGTGGTAAAGGGGCCGACTCACCCCTCCACTTT.

The CDR3 DNA reads as TGTGCCAGCTCCCGTGGGTTATCAGATGGCTACACCTTC. It yields the protein CASSRGLSDGYTF. The chain couples TRBV18 to TRBJ1-2; D is unclear. Germline CDR1 KGHSH, CDR2 LQKENI. V shed 6 bases and J shed 6 bases, with 14 bases lying between them. The CDR3 has 13 residues.

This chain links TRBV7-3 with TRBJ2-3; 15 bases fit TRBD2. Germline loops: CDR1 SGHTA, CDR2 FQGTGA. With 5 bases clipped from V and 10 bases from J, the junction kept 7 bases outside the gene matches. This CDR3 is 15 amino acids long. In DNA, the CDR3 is TGTGCCAGCAGCCCCAGGACTAGCGGGGGGGCCGCGCAGTATTTT. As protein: CASSPRTSGGAAQYF.

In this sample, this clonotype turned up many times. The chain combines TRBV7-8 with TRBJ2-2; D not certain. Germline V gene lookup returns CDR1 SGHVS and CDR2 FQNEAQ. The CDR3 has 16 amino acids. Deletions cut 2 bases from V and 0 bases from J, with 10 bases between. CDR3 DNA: TGTGCCAGCAGCTTAAGGCCGACTCCGAACACCGGGGAGCTGTTTTTT. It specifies CASSLRPTPNTGELFF.